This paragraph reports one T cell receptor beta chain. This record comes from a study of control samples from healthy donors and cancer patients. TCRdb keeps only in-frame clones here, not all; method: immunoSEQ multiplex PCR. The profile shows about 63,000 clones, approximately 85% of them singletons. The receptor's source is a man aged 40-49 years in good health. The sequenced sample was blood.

CDR3 DNA: TGTGCCAGCAGTTTAATTAGCAATCAGCCCCAGCATTTT. It is translated as CASSLISNQPQHF. The chain links TRBV28 to TRBJ1-5; D is uncertain. The length of the CDR3 is 13 residues. The V and J ends lost 2 bases and 0 bases respectively, with 2 bases between them. Germline values: CDR1 MDHEN, CDR2 SYDVKM.